Sequencing of this T cell receptor beta chain was carried out in a study of blood T cell dynamics during melanoma immunotherapy. The overall study: First-line therapy was either pembrolizumab or nivolumab with ipilimumab for metastatic melanoma.

A fixed DNA input of about 320 ng was used per bulk PBMC sample. The data were produced by immunoSEQ multiplex PCR, yet TCRdb's version contains in-frame clones alone and is incomplete. Of about 12,000 clones detected, approximately 88% appear once; the ten largest clones hold 4% to 5%. CDR1 is SGHRS and CDR2 is YFSETQ in the germline V gene. The CDR3 totals 16 residues. V gave up 0 bases and J gave up 8 bases; unmatched junction bases: 7. Time point: week 3, after first cycle of checkpoint inhibitor. The source material was blood, sampled from a patient treated with checkpoint blockade. The chain recombines TRBV5-1 with TRBJ1-6; TRBD1 matches at 8 bases. The TCR comes from a human donor with melanoma. The CDR3 DNA is TGCGCCAGCAGCTTGGTTACCGGGACAGGTGATTCACCCCTCCACTTT. Its protein is CASSLVTGTGDSPLHF.